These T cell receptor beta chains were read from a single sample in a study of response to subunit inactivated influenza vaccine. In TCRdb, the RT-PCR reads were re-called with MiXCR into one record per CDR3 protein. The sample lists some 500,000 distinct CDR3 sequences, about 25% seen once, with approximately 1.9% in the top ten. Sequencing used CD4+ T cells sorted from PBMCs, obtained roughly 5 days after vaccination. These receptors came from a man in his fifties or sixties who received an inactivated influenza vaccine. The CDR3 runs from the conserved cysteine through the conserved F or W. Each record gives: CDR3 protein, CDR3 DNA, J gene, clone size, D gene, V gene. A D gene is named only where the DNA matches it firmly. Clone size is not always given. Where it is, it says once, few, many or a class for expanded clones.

CDR3: CASSVTGGVNEQFF; DNA: TGCGCCAGCAGCGTGACAGGGGGTGTAAATGAGCAGTTCTTC; J: TRBJ2-1; size: few; D: TRBD1; V: TRBV5-1
CDR3: CASSSVGGEGPLYEQFF; DNA: TGTGCCAGCAGTTCGGTGGGAGGGGAGGGCCCCCTTTATGAGCAGTTCTTC; J: TRBJ2-1; size: NA; D: TRBD2; V: TRBV12-3/TRBV12-4
CDR3: CASRSGDGTEAFF; DNA: TGTGCCAGCAGATCAGGGGATGGCACTGAAGCTTTCTTT; J: TRBJ1-1; size: NA; D: NA; V: TRBV28
CDR3: CATSRGGSLYTGELFF; DNA: TGTGCCACCAGCAGAGGCGGCAGCCTTTACACCGGGGAGCTGTTTTTT; J: TRBJ2-2; size: few; D: NA; V: TRBV15
CDR3: CASSYSWRKGNTDTQYF; DNA: TGTGCCAGCAGTTACTCGTGGCGGAAAGGGAACACAGATACGCAGTATTTT; J: TRBJ2-3; size: few; D: NA; V: TRBV6-2/TRBV6-3
CDR3: CASSSAPGGNQPQHF; DNA: TGTGCCAGCAGTTCCGCCCCGGGAGGGAATCAGCCCCAGCATTTT; J: TRBJ1-5; size: NA; D: NA; V: TRBV12-3/TRBV12-4
CDR3: CAISESTGQERSNYGYTF; DNA: TGTGCCATCAGTGAGTCTACGGGACAGGAGCGTTCGAACTATGGCTACACCTTC; J: TRBJ1-2; size: NA; D: TRBD1; V: TRBV10-3
CDR3: CASSEGQGWGNTEAFF; DNA: TGTGCCAGCAGTGAAGGGCAGGGATGGGGGAACACTGAAGCTTTCTTT; J: TRBJ1-1; size: few; D: NA; V: TRBV2
CDR3: CSASGQRTMNTEAFF; DNA: TGCAGTGCTAGCGGACAGCGTACGATGAACACTGAAGCTTTCTTT; J: TRBJ1-1; size: few; D: NA; V: TRBV20-1
CDR3: CASSYYGGRNQPQHF; DNA: TGTGCCAGCAGTTACTACGGGGGCCGAAATCAGCCCCAGCATTTT; J: TRBJ1-5; size: few; D: NA; V: TRBV6-2/TRBV6-3
CDR3: CASSLARGDIQYF; DNA: TGTGCCAGCAGCTTAGCAAGGGGAGACATTCAGTACTTC; J: TRBJ2-4; size: NA; D: NA; V: TRBV7-2
CDR3: CSASSSGARSYNEQFF; DNA: TGCAGTGCTAGCTCTAGCGGGGCCCGCTCCTACAATGAGCAGTTCTTC; J: TRBJ2-1; size: NA; D: TRBD2; V: TRBV20-1
CDR3: CASSYNNAYEQYF; DNA: TGTGCCAGCAGCTACAATAATGCCTACGAGCAGTACTTC; J: TRBJ2-7; size: NA; D: NA; V: TRBV2
CDR3: CAKVHVHYEQYF; DNA: TGCGCCAAGGTCCATGTGCACTACGAGCAGTACTTC; J: TRBJ2-7; size: NA; D: NA; V: TRBV23-1
CDR3: CAISGDRLAGYEQYF; DNA: TGTGCCATCAGTGGGGATCGACTAGCGGGATACGAGCAGTACTTC; J: TRBJ2-7; size: few; D: TRBD2; V: TRBV10-3
CDR3: CASSFLSWTDNNEQFF; DNA: TGTGCCAGCAGCTTTCTTTCGTGGACAGACAACAATGAGCAGTTCTTC; J: TRBJ2-1; size: few; D: NA; V: TRBV7-2
CDR3: CASSPFVTGELFF; DNA: TGTGCCAGCAGCCCGTTCGTTACCGGGGAGCTGTTTTTT; J: TRBJ2-2; size: NA; D: NA; V: TRBV14
CDR3: CASSPDRHEQYF; DNA: TGTGCCAGCAGTCCCGACAGGCACGAGCAGTACTTC; J: TRBJ2-7; size: NA; D: NA; V: TRBV6-2/TRBV6-3
CDR3: CSARKTENYGYTF; DNA: TGCAGTGCTAGAAAGACGGAAAACTATGGCTACACCTTC; J: TRBJ1-2; size: few; D: NA; V: TRBV20-1
CDR3: CASSRPRDSGANVLTF; DNA: TGTGCCAGCAGCCGGCCCAGGGACTCTGGGGCCAACGTCCTGACTTTC; J: TRBJ2-6; size: NA; D: NA; V: TRBV2
CDR3: CASSQRAGPYEQYF; DNA: TGTGCCAGCAGCCAGAGGGCAGGGCCCTACGAGCAGTACTTC; J: TRBJ2-7; size: NA; D: NA; V: TRBV7-2
CDR3: CASSQRGSGANVLTF; DNA: TGCGCCAGCAGCCAAAGGGGGTCGGGGGCCAACGTCCTGACTTTC; J: TRBJ2-6; size: few; D: NA; V: TRBV5-1
CDR3: CASSLGYSNQPQHF; DNA: TGTGCCAGCAGCTTGGGGTATAGCAATCAGCCCCAGCATTTT; J: TRBJ1-5; size: few; D: NA; V: TRBV7-2
CDR3: CAWSVQGNQPQHF; DNA: TGTGCCTGGAGTGTACAGGGGAATCAGCCCCAGCATTTT; J: TRBJ1-5; size: many; D: TRBD1; V: TRBV30
CDR3: CATQVQGANEAFF; DNA: TGTGCCACCCAAGTTCAGGGGGCTAATGAAGCTTTCTTT; J: TRBJ1-1; size: NA; D: TRBD1; V: TRBV15
CDR3: CASSLARGTAYEQYF; DNA: TGTGCCAGCAGCTTGGCACGCGGGACCGCTTATGAGCAGTACTTC; J: TRBJ2-7; size: NA; D: NA; V: TRBV7-8
CDR3: CASGDRAQETQYF; DNA: TGTGCCAGCGGGGACAGGGCGCAAGAGACCCAGTACTTC; J: TRBJ2-5; size: NA; D: TRBD1; V: TRBV12-3/TRBV12-4
CDR3: CASSCAGCWEAFF; DNA: TGTGCCAGCAGTTGTGCAGGTTGCTGGGAAGCTTTCTTT; J: TRBJ1-1; size: few; D: NA; V: TRBV6-5
CDR3: CASRQWTGSYEQYF; DNA: TGTGCCAGCAGGCAATGGACAGGGTCCTACGAGCAGTACTTC; J: TRBJ2-7; size: NA; D: TRBD1; V: TRBV2